This T cell receptor beta chain was retrieved from a study of beta chain features in type 1 diabetes. Study results and caveats: Within the patient group, naive, central memory and Treg TCRB repertoires appeared more similar to each other than within healthy donors.

Expressed TCRB transcripts got sequenced, as all isolated RNA was reverse transcribed. TCRdb's table, derived via immunoSEQ multiplex PCR, lists solely in-frame clones and lacks some. The sample shows about 150,000 clones, approximately 10% of them seen only once. V lost 2 bases to trimming and J lost 8 bases, with 22 bases between them. CDR1 and CDR2 (germline): MDHEN, SYDVKM. The CDR3 contains 17 residues. As concerns this clone: Its antigen is unknown.

One heparinised draw of blood, averaging about 110 mL, came from each donor. A sort by CD45RO/CCR7/CD25/CD127/CD95/CD27 yielded CD4+ naive, central memory, regulatory and stem cell-like memory cells. All sorted populations exceeded 95% purity. The sequence derives from a man aged 18 to 35 in good health. The J gene is TRBJ1-3, the V gene TRBV28, with D perhaps matching TRBD1 (5 bases). Sample: central memory CD4+ T cells from blood. The CDR3 nucleotides are TGTGCCAGCAGTTTACGGCCCCGACAGTCCCGTGGGGACACCATATATTTT. The encoded protein is CASSLRPRQSRGDTIYF.